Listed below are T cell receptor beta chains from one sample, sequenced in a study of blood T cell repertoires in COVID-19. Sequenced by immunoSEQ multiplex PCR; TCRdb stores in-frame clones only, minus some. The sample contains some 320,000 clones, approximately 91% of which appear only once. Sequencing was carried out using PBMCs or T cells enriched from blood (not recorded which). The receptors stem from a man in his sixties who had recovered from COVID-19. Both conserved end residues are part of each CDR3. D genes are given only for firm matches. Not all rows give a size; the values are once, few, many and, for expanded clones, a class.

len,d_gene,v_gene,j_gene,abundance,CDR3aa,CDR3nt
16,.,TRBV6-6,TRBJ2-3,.,CASSQRQEALIDTQYF,TGTGCCAGCAGTCAACGACAGGAAGCTTTAATAGATACGCAGTATTTT
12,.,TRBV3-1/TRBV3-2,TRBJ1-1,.,CASSQAGGEAFF,TGTGCCAGCAGCCAAGCGGGAGGTGAAGCTTTCTTT
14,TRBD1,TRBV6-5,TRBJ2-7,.,CASSYSQGAREQYF,TGTGCCAGCAGTTACTCTCAGGGGGCACGAGAGCAGTACTTC
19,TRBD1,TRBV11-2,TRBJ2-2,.,CASSLSAGGTGEFSGELFF,TGTGCCAGCAGCTTGTCAGCGGGCGGGACAGGGGAATTTTCCGGGGAGCTGTTTTTT
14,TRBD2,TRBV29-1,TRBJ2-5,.,CSVEDSGAQETQYF,TGCAGCGTTGAGGATAGCGGGGCCCAAGAGACCCAGTACTTC
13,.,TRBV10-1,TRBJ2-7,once,CASSESIHREQYF,TGCGCCAGCAGTGAGTCGATCCATCGGGAGCAGTACTTC
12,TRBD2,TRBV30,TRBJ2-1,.,CAWGLDYNEQFF,TGTGCCTGGGGACTAGACTACAATGAGCAGTTCTTC
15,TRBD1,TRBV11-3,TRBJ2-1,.,CASSDGTELSNEQFF,TGTGCCAGCAGCGACGGGACAGAACTTAGCAATGAGCAGTTCTTC
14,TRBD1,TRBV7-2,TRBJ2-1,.,CASSTQTGQNEQFF,TGTGCCAGCAGCACTCAAACGGGACAGAATGAGCAGTTCTTC
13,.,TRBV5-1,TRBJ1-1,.,CASSFSGYFEAFF,TGCGCCAGCAGCTTCTCCGGGTATTTTGAAGCTTTCTTT
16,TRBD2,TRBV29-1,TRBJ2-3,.,CSVQKGLAGGLDTQYF,TGCAGCGTCCAAAAGGGGTTAGCGGGAGGATTAGATACGCAGTATTTT
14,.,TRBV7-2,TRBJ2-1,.,CASSLAGGTNEQFF,TGTGCCAGCAGCTTAGCCGGCGGGACCAATGAGCAGTTCTTC
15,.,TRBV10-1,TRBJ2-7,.,CASSSRREGTYEQYF,TGCGCCAGCAGTTCAAGGCGGGAAGGTACCTACGAGCAGTACTTC
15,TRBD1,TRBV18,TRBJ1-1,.,CASSPYRGLNTEAFF,TGTGCCAGCTCGCCTTACAGGGGCCTGAACACTGAAGCTTTCTTT
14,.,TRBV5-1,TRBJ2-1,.,CASSLDVRGNEQFF,TGCGCCAGCAGCTTGGACGTAAGGGGAAATGAGCAGTTCTTC
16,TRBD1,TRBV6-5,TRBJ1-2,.,CASSSGGTGGSYGYTF,TGTGCCAGCAGTTCGGGCGGGACAGGGGGCAGCTATGGCTACACCTTC